These T cell receptor beta chains were read from a single sample in a study of blood T cell repertoires in COVID-19. The assay was immunoSEQ multiplex PCR, and TCRdb's table has in-frame clones only and misses some. Among about 160,000 clones listed, 88% were seen once. Sequencing was performed on PBMCs or T cells enriched from blood (not recorded which). These receptors were collected from a woman aged 45-65 years who had recovered from COVID-19. Both conserved end residues are part of each CDR3.

v_gene,j_gene,CDR3aa
TRBV9,TRBJ2-2,CASNERGGSNTGELFF
TRBV7-2,TRBJ1-1,CASTDSRSLLAFF
TRBV4-2,TRBJ2-5,CASSQEAGQETQYF
TRBV4-3,TRBJ2-6,CASSQDGVGQGVSGANVLTF
TRBV10-3,TRBJ1-2,CATWDRVTEGYTF
TRBV3-1/TRBV3-2,TRBJ2-6,CASSRGGSGANVLTF
TRBV4-1,TRBJ2-7,CASSQASSGGYEQYF
TRBV7-2,TRBJ2-5,CAGSGDSYQETQYF
TRBV7-8,TRBJ2-7,CASSLARGSSYEQYF
TRBV2,TRBJ1-1,CASSERAGANTEAFF
TRBV12-3/TRBV12-4,TRBJ1-2,CASSQGQLYGYTF
TRBV24-1,TRBJ2-2,CATSERDRAYAGELFF
TRBV28,TRBJ1-3,CASSLRQIYSGNTIYF
TRBV5-1,TRBJ2-3,CASSWGTSGGSDTQYF
TRBV2,TRBJ1-2,CASSDGGGYTF
TRBV27,TRBJ2-7,CASSLSVRGHSTYEQYF
TRBV7-3,TRBJ2-3,CASSLGQGSTDTQYF
TRBV10-3,TRBJ1-1,CAISRGGDTEAFF
TRBV7-2,TRBJ1-6,CASSLGAGTNSPLHF
TRBV27,TRBJ1-2,CASSLSQAPLGYGYTF
TRBV21-1,TRBJ1-4,CAITQGRNEKLFF
TRBV4-3,TRBJ1-3,CASSLTGGGNTIYF
TRBV2,TRBJ1-5,CASSRDRVSQPQHF
TRBV29-1,TRBJ1-1,CSAGTTMNTEAFF
TRBV6-5,TRBJ1-6,CASSPSGRYNSPLHF
TRBV5-4,TRBJ1-2,CASSPGTNNYGYTF
TRBV9,TRBJ1-2,CASSVELGGPYTF
TRBV29-1,TRBJ2-7,CSVAASYEQYF
TRBV6-2/TRBV6-3,TRBJ2-7,CASSQIPVEQYF
TRBV19,TRBJ1-6,CASSIGANNSPLHF
TRBV15,TRBJ1-3,CATSRDGAGLGNTIYF
TRBV18,TRBJ2-1,CASSQQGSGYNEQFF
TRBV4-3,TRBJ2-7,CASSTDPGTGGFSYEQYF
TRBV2,TRBJ2-3,CASSVTADPDTQYF
TRBV7-2,TRBJ2-1,CASSLLAGVSSYNEQFF
TRBV9,TRBJ2-7,CASSVEAGFYEQYF